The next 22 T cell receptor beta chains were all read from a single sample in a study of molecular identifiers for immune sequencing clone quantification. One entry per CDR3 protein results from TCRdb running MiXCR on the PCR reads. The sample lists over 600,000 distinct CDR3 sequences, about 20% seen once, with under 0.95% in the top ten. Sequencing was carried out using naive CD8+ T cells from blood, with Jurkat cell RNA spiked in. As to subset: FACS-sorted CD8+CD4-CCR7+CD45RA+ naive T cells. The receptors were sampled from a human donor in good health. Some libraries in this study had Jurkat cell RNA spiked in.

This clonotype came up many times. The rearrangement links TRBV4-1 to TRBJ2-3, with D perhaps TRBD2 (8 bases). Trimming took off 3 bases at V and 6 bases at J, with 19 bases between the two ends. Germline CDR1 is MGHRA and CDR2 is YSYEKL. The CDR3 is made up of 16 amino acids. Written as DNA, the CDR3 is TGCGCCAGCAGCCAGGAACCGGGACTAGGGGGCGATACGCAGTATTTT. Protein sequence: CASSQEPGLGGDTQYF.

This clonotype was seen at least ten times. Here the CDR3 reads CASIAGTRSNQPQHF. The CDR3 coding sequence is TGTGCCAGTATAGCGGGGACACGTAGCAATCAGCCCCAGCATTTT. The V and J genes are TRBV19 and TRBJ1-5; maybe TRBD1 (6 bases). With 7 bases removed from V and 0 bases from J, the gap between germline ends came to 13 bases. Germline V gives CDR1 LNHDA, CDR2 SQIVND (reference sequence). The CDR3 extends over 15 amino acids.

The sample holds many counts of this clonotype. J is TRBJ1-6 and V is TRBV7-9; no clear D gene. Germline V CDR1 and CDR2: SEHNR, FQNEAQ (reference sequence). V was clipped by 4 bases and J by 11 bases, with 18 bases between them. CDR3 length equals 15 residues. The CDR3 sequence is CASSSTNLGVAPLHF. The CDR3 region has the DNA TGTGCCAGCAGCTCAACAAACCTGGGCGTTGCACCCCTCCACTTT.

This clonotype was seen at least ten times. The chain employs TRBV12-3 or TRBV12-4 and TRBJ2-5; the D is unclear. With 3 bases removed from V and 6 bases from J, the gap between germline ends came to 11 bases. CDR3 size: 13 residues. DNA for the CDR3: TGTGCCAGCAGTTTCGGGCTTTACCAGACCCAGTACTTC. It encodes CASSFGLYQTQYF.

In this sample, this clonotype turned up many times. The chain's CDR3 is CASSLDGVRFF. CDR3 sequence (DNA): TGCGCCAGCAGCTTGGATGGGGTAAGGTTCTTC. This chain links TRBV5-1 with TRBJ2-1; D is ambiguous. V gave up 0 bases and J gave up 15 bases, with 10 bases separating them. The length of the CDR3 is 11 residues. Germline CDR1 and CDR2: SGHRS and YFSETQ.

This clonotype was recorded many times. The CDR3 spells CASSHGTSVRETQYF. The DNA for the CDR3 is TGCGCCAGCAGCCACGGGACTAGTGTTAGAGAGACCCAGTACTTC. The rearrangement joins TRBV4-1 to TRBJ2-5, with 8 positions matching TRBD2. Germline CDR1 and CDR2: MGHRA and YSYEKL. CDR3 length: 15 amino acids. V was pared by 3 bases and J by 4 bases, with 7 bases of the junction left unmatched.

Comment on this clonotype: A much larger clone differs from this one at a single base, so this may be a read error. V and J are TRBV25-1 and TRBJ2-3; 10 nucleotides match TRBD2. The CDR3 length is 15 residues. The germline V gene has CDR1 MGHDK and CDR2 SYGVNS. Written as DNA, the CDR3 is TGTACCAGCACCGTCAGCGGGGGGGCGGCAGATACGCAGTATTTT. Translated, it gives CTSTVSGGAADTQYF.

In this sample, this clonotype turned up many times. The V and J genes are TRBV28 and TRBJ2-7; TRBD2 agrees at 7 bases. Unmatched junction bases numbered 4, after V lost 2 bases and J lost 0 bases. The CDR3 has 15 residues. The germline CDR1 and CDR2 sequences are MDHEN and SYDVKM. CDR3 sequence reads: CASSLERGSSYEQYF. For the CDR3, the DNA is TGTGCCAGCAGTTTAGAGCGGGGAAGCTCCTACGAGCAGTACTTC.

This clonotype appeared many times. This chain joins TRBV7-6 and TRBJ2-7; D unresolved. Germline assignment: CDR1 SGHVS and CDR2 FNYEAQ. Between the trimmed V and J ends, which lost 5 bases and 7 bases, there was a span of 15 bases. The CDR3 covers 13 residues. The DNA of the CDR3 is TGTGCCAGCAGCCCCGTCCTAGGTTTGGAGCAGTACTTC. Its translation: CASSPVLGLEQYF.

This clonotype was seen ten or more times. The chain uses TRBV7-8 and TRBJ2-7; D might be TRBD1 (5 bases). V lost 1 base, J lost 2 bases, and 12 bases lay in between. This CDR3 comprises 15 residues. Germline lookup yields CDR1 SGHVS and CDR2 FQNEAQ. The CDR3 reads CASSLEKGQAYEQYF. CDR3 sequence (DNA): TGTGCCAGCAGCTTAGAAAAAGGACAAGCCTACGAGCAGTACTTC. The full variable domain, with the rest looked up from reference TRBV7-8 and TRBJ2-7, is GAGVSQSPRYKVAKRGQDVALRCDPISGHVSLFWYQQALGQGPEFLTYFQNEAQLDKSGLPSDRFFAERPEGSVSTLKIQRTQQEDSAVYLCASSLEKGQAYEQYFGPGTRLTVT.

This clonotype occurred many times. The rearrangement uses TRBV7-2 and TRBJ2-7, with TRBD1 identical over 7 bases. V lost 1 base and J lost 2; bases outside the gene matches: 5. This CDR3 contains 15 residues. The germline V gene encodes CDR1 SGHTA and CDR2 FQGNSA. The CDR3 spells CASSLDDREAYEQYF. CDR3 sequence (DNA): TGTGCCAGCAGCTTAGACGACAGGGAAGCCTACGAGCAGTACTTC. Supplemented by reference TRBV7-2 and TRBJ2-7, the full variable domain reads GAGVSQSPSNKVTEKGKDVELRCDPISGHTALYWYRQSLGQGLEFLIYFQGNSAPDKSGLPSDRFSAERTGGSVSTLTIQRTQQEDSAVYLCASSLDDREAYEQYFGPGTRLTVT.

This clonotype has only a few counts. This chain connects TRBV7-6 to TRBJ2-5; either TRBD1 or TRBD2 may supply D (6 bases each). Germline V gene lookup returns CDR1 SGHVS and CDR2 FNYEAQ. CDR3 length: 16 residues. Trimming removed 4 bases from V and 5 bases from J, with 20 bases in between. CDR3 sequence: CASSSRVGGAWETQYF. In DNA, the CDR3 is TGTGCCAGCAGCTCGAGGGTGGGGGGCGCGTGGGAGACCCAGTACTTC.

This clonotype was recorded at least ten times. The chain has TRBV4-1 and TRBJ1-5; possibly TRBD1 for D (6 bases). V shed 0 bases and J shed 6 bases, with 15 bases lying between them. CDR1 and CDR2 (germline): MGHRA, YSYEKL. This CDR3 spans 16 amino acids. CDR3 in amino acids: CASSQEMGVGGQPQHF. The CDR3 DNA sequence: TGCGCCAGCAGCCAAGAAATGGGGGTAGGGGGTCAGCCCCAGCATTTT.

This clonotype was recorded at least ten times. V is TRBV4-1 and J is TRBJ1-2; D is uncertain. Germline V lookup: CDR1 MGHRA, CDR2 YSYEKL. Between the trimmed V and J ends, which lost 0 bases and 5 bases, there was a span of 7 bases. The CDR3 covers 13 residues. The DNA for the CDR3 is TGCGCCAGCAGCCAAGATCCGGGATATGGCTACACCTTC. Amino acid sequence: CASSQDPGYGYTF.

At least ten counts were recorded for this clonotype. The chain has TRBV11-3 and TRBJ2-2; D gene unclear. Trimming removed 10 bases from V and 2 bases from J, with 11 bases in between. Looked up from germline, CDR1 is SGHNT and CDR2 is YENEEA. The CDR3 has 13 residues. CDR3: CATQDGNTGELFF. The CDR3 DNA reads TGTGCCACCCAGGACGGTAACACCGGGGAGCTGTTTTTT.

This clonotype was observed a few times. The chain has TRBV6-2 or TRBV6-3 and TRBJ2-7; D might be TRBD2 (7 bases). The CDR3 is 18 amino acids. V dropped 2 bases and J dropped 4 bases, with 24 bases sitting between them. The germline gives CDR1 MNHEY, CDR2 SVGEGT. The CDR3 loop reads CASSYPGFGGGSLYEQYF. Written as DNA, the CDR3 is TGTGCCAGCAGTTACCCTGGTTTCGGGGGCGGGAGTCTTTACGAGCAGTACTTC.

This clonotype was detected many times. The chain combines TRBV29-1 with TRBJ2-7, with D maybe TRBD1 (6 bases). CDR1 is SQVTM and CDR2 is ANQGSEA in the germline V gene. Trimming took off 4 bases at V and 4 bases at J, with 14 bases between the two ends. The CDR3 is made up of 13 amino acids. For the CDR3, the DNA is TGCAGCGTTGTGGAGGACAGCCGGTACGAGCAGTACTTC. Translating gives CSVVEDSRYEQYF.

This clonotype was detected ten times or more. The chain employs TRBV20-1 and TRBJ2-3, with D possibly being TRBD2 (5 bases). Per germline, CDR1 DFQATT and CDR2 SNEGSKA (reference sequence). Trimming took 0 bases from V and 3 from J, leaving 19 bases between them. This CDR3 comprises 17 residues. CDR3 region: CSARDEIYSDYTDTQYF. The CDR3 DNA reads TGCAGTGCTAGAGATGAAATTTATAGCGACTATACAGATACGCAGTATTTT.

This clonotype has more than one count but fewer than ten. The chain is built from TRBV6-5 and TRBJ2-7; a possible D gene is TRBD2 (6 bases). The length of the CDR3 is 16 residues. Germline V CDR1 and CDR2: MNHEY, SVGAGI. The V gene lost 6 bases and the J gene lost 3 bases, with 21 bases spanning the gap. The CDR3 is CASSYGVKTSIYEQYF. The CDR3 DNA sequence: TGTGCCAGCAGCTACGGGGTCAAGACTAGTATCTACGAGCAGTACTTC.

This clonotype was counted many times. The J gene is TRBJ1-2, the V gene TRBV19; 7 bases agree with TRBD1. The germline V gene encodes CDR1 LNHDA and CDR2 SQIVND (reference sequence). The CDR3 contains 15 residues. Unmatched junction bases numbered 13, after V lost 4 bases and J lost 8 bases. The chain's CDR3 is CASSTPDRHYRGYTF. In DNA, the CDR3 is TGTGCCAGTAGTACCCCGGACAGGCACTATCGAGGCTACACCTTC.

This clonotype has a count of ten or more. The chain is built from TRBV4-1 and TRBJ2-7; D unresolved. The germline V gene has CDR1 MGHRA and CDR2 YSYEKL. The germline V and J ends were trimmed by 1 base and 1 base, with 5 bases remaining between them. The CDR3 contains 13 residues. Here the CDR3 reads CASSQAESYEQYF. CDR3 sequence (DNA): TGCGCCAGCAGCCAAGCAGAGTCCTACGAGCAGTACTTC.

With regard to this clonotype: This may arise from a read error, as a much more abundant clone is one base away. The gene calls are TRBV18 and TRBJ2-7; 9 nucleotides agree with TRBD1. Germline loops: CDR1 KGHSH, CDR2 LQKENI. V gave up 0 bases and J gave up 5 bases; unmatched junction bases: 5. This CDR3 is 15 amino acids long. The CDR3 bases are TGTGCCAGCTCACCACCGGGACAGGGCCCCCACGAGCAGTACTTC. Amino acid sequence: CASSPPGQGPHEQYF.